These 18 T cell receptor beta chains share one sample of origin, sequenced in a study of spatial heterogeneity in lung cancer. Study results and limitations: One measure, the expanded intratumoral alpha and beta TCR count, tracked tumor mutation counts.

As for time point: sample taken at primary tumor resection. No cognate antigen is known for these TCRs. Each CDR3 protein is one row after TCRdb ran MiXCR on the 5' RACE reads. The sample lists about 4,800 distinct CDR3 sequences, roughly 7.4% seen once, with 45% to 50% in the top ten. The starting material was lung tumor tissue, obtained at surgery. Receptor source: a male donor with early-stage non-small cell lung cancer.

Relative to its sample, this clonotype is medium-sized (0.01 to 0.1%). The chain recombines TRBV2 with TRBJ1-5; 8 bases are a match to TRBD1. Per germline, CDR1 SNHLY and CDR2 FYNNEI. The CDR3 length is 14 residues. Trimming at V came to 6 bases and at J to 5 bases, leaving 6 bases not matched to a gene. CDR3 in amino acids: CASRDGTGYQPQHF. Here the CDR3 DNA reads TGTGCCAGCAGAGATGGGACAGGTTATCAGCCCCAGCATTTT.

The chain uses TRBV6-5 and TRBJ1-2; 7 nucleotides align to TRBD1. Germline loops: CDR1 MNHEY, CDR2 SVGAGI. This CDR3 spans 15 amino acids. V was pared by 3 bases and J by 4 bases, with 8 bases of the junction left unmatched. The CDR3 here is CASSYRQGRSYGYTF. CDR3 coding DNA: TGTGCCAGCAGTTATCGACAGGGAAGAAGCTATGGCTACACCTTC.

The CDR3 reads CASSDRTEEAYEQYF. The CDR3 region has the DNA TGTGCCAGCAGTGATAGGACGGAAGAAGCCTACGAGCAGTACTTC. This sequence joins TRBV25-1 and TRBJ2-7; D remains unclear. Trimming removed 3 bases from V and 2 bases from J, with 14 bases in between. The CDR3 sequence is 15 residues long. The germline V gene encodes CDR1 MGHDK and CDR2 SYGVNS.

The chain is built from TRBV7-6 and TRBJ1-1, with D maybe TRBD1 (6 bases). This CDR3 region has 15 residues. Trimming shortened V by 7 bases and J by 0 bases, and 15 bases separated the two germline ends. Germline V gives CDR1 SGHVS, CDR2 FNYEAQ. CDR3 nucleotides: TGTGCCAGCACCCTCGGCGGACAGTTGAACACTGAAGCTTTCTTT. As protein: CASTLGGQLNTEAFF.

This clonotype is labeled as medium-sized (0.01 to 0.1%). The chain has TRBV6-2 or TRBV6-3 and TRBJ2-7; TRBD2 matches 8 bases. Germline values: CDR1 MNHEY, CDR2 SVGEGT. V dropped 2 bases and J dropped 6; count of bases not matched to a gene: 6. This CDR3 has 14 amino acids. For the CDR3, the DNA is TGTGCCAGCAGTTACGGGGGACTAGTATCCGAGCAGTACTTC. Its translation: CASSYGGLVSEQYF.

This clonotype has a count of ten or more. The chain recombines TRBV20-1 with TRBJ1-2; no definite D call. This CDR3 is built from 14 residues. V was trimmed by 1 base and J by 7 bases, leaving 16 bases between them. Germline CDR1 reads DFQATT; CDR2 reads SNEGSKA (reference sequence). The CDR3 DNA is TGCAGTGCTAGAGTCGTCGGCTTGCTACCTGGCTACACCTTC. Its translation is CSARVVGLLPGYTF.

The rearrangement uses TRBV29-1 and TRBJ2-1; a possible D gene is TRBD2 (6 bases). Germline V gene sequence: CDR1 SQVTM, CDR2 ANQGSEA. Deletions cut 7 bases from V and 0 bases from J, with 13 bases between. This CDR3 has 14 amino acids. The CDR3 DNA is TGCAGCGCCCTCCGGGGGAGCTCCTACAATGAGCAGTTCTTC. The encoded protein is CSALRGSSYNEQFF.

This clonotype showed up just a few times. V and J are TRBV4-2 and TRBJ1-2; TRBD1 matches at 12 bases. Germline V CDR1 and CDR2: LGHNA, YNFKEQ. CDR3 length equals 17 residues. V lost 7 bases and J lost 4; bases outside the gene matches: 13. The DNA for the CDR3 is TGTGCCAGCACGTTAACCGGGACAGGGGGCGGAACCTATGGCTACACCTTC. This encodes CASTLTGTGGGTYGYTF.

This clonotype has just a few counts. This rearrangement joins TRBV12-3 or TRBV12-4 to TRBJ1-2; D not certain. CDR3 length equals 14 residues. With 0 bases removed from V and 4 bases from J, the gap between germline ends came to 9 bases. The CDR3 coding sequence is TGTGCCAGCAGTTTAGCGCTCCCTTCCTATGGCTACACCTTC. This translates into CASSLALPSYGYTF.

By its share, this clonotype is medium-sized. The chain carries TRBV4-3 and TRBJ1-1; D is unresolved. The germline V gene encodes CDR1 LGHNA and CDR2 YSLEER. CDR3 length: 13 residues. Trimming took off 2 bases at V and 5 bases at J, with 9 bases between the two ends. The CDR3 nucleotides are TGCGCCAGCAGCCAAAGTCGGGGAACTGAAGCTTTCTTT. Protein sequence: CASSQSRGTEAFF.

This clonotype was counted between two and nine times. The gene calls are TRBV6-4 and TRBJ1-6; D ambiguous. There are 16 residues in the CDR3. Germline V gene data show CDR1 as MRHNA and CDR2 as SNTAGT. V gave up 0 bases and J gave up 0 bases, with 6 bases separating them. The CDR3 nucleotides are TGTGCCAGCAGTGACTCGAAAGGCTCCTATAATTCACCCCTCCACTTT. This encodes CASSDSKGSYNSPLHF.

This sequence joins TRBV7-2 and TRBJ1-5, with a weak D call TRBD1 (5 bases). Germline loops: CDR1 SGHTA, CDR2 FQGNSA. V was pared by 5 bases and J by 4 bases, with 15 bases between. This CDR3 spans 15 amino acids. The CDR3 bases are TGTGCCAGCAGCCCCTTGGTGGGGGGGAATCAGCCCCAGCATTTT. This translates into CASSPLVGGNQPQHF.

Points on this clonotype: With a much larger clone just one base away, this may be a read error. The chain is built from TRBV12-2 and TRBJ1-5; the listed D gene, TRBD1, was not tested against the DNA. TRBV12-2 is a known pseudogene. The CDR3 consists of 20 residues. The DNA for the CDR3 is TGTACAAGTCGCTTAGCGCCCCCTTCCCGCGGCAGGGATAGCAATCAGCCCCAGCATTTT. Translating gives CTSRLAPPSRGRDSNQPQHF.

Ten or more counts support this clonotype. J is TRBJ1-6 and V is TRBV3-1; no firm D call. Germline CDR1 and CDR2: LGHDT and YNNKEL (reference sequence). V was clipped by 1 base and J by 11 bases, with 3 bases between them. The CDR3 totals 11 residues. The CDR3 region has the DNA TGTGCCAGCAGCCAAGGAGCACCCCTCCACTTT. Translation gives CASSQGAPLHF.

The table lists this clonotype with many counts. The chain employs TRBV7-2 and TRBJ1-4; TRBD1 might be the D (6 bases). Germline V gene lookup returns CDR1 SGHTA and CDR2 FQGNSA. The CDR3 runs to 16 residues. V lost 5 bases and J 4 bases, leaving 17 bases between the germline ends. The CDR3 here is CASSAGTPTYNEKLFF. The CDR3 DNA reads as TGTGCCAGCAGCGCTGGGACACCAACTTATAATGAAAAACTGTTTTTT.

This rearrangement joins TRBV20-1 to TRBJ2-1; the match to TRBD1 covers 10 bases. This CDR3 region has 13 residues. Per germline, CDR1 DFQATT and CDR2 SNEGSKA (reference sequence). The junction had 5 bases not matched to a gene; V was cut back by 7 bases and J by 5 bases. The CDR3 reads CSVPGQGNNEQFF. In DNA form, the CDR3 reads TGCAGTGTTCCGGGACAGGGGAACAATGAGCAGTTCTTC.

This clonotype was counted at least ten times. This sequence joins TRBV2 and TRBJ1-2; D not certain. Germline values: CDR1 SNHLY, CDR2 FYNNEI. The CDR3 runs 13 residues. V lost 3 bases and J lost 4, with 9 bases in between. This CDR3 is CASSDRRRYGYTF. The DNA of the CDR3 is TGTGCCAGCAGTGATAGACGGCGCTATGGCTACACCTTC.

This chain links TRBV10-3 with TRBJ2-7; tentatively, D is TRBD2 (6 bases). The V gene's germline CDR1 is ENHRY and CDR2 SYGVKD. V was trimmed by 11 bases and J by 7 bases, leaving 18 bases between them. This CDR3 has 12 amino acids. The DNA of the CDR3 is TGTGCCTCCGGGGAAAGGGCGGGAGAGCAGTACTTC. It specifies CASGERAGEQYF.